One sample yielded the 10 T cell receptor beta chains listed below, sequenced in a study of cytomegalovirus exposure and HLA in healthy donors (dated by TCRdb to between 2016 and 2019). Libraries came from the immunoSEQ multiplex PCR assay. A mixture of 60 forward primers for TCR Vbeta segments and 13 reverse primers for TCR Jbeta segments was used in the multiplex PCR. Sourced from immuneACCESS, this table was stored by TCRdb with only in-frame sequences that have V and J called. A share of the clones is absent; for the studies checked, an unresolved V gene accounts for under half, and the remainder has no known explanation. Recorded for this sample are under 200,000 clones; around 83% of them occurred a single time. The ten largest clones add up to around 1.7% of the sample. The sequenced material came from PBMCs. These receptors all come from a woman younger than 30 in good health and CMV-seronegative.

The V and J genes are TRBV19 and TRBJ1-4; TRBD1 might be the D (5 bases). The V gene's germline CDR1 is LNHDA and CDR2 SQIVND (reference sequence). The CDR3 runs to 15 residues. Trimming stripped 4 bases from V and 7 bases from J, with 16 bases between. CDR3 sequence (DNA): TGTGCCAGTAGTAGTCGACAGCCACCTTTTGAAAAACTGTTTTTT. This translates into CASSSRQPPFEKLFF. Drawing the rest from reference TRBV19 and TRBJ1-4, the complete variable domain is DGGITQSPKYLFRKEGQNVTLSCEQNLNHDAMYWYRQDPGQGLRLIYYSQIVNDFQKGDIAEGYSVSREKKESFPLTVTSAQKNPTAFYLCASSSRQPPFEKLFFGSGTQLSVL.

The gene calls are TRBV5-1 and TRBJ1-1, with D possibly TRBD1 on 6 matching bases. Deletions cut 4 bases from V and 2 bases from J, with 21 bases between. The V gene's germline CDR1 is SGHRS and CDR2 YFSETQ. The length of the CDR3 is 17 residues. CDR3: CASSPRPLTGPNTEAFF. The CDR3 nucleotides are TGCGCCAGCAGCCCCAGGCCTCTTACAGGGCCAAACACTGAAGCTTTCTTT.

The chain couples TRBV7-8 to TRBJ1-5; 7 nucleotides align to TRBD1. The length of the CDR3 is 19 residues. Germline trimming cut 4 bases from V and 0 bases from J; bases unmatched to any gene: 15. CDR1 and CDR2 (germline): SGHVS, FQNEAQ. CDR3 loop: CASSWSRQGDVGSNQPQHF. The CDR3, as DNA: TGTGCCAGCAGCTGGTCCCGACAGGGAGATGTGGGTAGCAATCAGCCCCAGCATTTT.

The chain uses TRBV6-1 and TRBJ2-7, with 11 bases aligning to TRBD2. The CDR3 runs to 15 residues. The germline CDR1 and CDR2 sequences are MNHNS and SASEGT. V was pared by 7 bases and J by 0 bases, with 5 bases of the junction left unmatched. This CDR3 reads CASNLLAGGSYEQYF. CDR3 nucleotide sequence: TGTGCCAGCAATCTTCTAGCGGGAGGCTCCTACGAGCAGTACTTC.

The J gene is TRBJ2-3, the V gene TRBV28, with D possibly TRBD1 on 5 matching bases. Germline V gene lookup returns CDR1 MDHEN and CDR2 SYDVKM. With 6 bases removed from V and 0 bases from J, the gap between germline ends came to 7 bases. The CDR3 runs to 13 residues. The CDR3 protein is CASRGASTDTQYF. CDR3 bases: TGTGCCAGCAGAGGGGCGAGCACAGATACGCAGTATTTT.

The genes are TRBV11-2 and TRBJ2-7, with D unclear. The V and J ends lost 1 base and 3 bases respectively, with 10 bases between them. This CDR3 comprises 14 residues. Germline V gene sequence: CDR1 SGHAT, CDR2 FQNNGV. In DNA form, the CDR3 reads TGTGCCAGCAGCTTAGGACCAAGGGACTACGAGCAGTACGTC. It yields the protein CASSLGPRDYEQYV.

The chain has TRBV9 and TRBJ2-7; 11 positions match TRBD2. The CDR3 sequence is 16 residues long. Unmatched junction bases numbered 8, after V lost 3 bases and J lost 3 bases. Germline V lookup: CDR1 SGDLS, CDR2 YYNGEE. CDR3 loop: CASSAGLADHFYEQYV. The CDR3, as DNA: TGTGCCAGCAGCGCGGGACTAGCGGACCACTTCTACGAGCAGTACGTC.

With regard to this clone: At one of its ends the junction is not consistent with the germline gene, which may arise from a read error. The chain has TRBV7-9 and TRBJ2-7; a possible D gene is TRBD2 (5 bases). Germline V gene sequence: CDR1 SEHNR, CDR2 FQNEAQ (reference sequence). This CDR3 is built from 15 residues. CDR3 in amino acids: CSSSFGRKDGYEQYF. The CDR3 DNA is TGTTCCAGCAGCTTTGGGAGAAAGGACGGCTACGAGCAGTACTTC.

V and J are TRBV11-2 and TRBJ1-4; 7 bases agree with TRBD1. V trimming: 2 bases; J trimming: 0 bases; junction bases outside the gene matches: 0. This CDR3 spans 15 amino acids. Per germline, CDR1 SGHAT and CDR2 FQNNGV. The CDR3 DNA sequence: TGTGCCAGCAGCTTACAGGGGGCAACTAATGAAAAACTGTTTTTT. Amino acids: CASSLQGATNEKLFF.

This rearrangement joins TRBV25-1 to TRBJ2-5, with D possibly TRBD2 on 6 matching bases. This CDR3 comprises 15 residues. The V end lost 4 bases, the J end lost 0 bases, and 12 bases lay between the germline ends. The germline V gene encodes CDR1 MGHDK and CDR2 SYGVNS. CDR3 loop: CASSVPSEYQETQYF. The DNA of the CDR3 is TGTGCCAGCAGTGTGCCTAGCGAGTACCAAGAGACCCAGTACTTC.